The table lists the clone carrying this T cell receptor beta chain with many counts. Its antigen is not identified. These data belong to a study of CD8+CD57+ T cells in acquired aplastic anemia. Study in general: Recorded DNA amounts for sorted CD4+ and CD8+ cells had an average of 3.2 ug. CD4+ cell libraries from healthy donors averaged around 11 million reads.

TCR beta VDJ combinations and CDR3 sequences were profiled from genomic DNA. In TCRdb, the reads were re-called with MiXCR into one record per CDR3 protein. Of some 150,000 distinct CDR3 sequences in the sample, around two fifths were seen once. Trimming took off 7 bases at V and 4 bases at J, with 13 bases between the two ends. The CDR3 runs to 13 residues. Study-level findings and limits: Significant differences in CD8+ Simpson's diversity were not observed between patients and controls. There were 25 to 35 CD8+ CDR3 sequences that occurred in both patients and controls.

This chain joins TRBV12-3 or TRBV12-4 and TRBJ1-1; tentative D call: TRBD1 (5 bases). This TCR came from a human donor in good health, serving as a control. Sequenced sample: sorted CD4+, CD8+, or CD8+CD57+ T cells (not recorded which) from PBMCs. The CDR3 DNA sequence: TGTGCCAGCACCCCTCGGGGCGGCACTGAAGCTTTCTTT. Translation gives CASTPRGGTEAFF.